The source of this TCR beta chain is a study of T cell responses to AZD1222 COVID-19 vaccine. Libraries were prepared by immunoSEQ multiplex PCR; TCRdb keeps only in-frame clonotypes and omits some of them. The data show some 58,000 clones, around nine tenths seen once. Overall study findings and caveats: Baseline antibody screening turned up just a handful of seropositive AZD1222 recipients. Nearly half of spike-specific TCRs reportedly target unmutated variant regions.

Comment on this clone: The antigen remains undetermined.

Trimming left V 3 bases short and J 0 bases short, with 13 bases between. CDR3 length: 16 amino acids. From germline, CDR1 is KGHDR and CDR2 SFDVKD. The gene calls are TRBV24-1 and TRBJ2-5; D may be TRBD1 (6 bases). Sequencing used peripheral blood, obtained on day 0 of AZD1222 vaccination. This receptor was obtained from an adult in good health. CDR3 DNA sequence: TGTGCCACCAGTGATACCGCCGGGACACACCAAGAGACCCAGTACTTC. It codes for CATSDTAGTHQETQYF.